This entry lists 7 T cell receptor beta chains sequenced from one sample in a study of cytomegalovirus exposure and HLA in healthy donors. The PCR used 60 Vbeta and 13 Jbeta primers. Libraries were prepared by immunoSEQ multiplex PCR; TCRdb keeps only in-frame clonotypes and omits some of them. The sample holds approximately 130,000 clones, roughly 79% seen once. Sequenced sample: PBMCs. Receptor source: a woman aged 40 to 49 in good health and CMV-seronegative.

The chain uses TRBV5-4 and TRBJ2-2; maybe TRBD2 (5 bases). The germline V gene has CDR1 SGHNT and CDR2 YYREEE (reference sequence). The CDR3 spans 13 residues. Trimming pared 1 base from V and 7 bases from J, leaving 8 bases between. The CDR3: CASSLNGGGELFF. Here the CDR3 DNA reads TGTGCCAGCAGCTTGAACGGAGGCGGGGAGCTGTTTTTT.

The rearrangement uses TRBV10-2 and TRBJ2-7; D ambiguous. V lost 4 bases and J 3 bases, leaving 19 bases between the germline ends. This CDR3 contains 16 residues. The germline CDR1 and CDR2 sequences are WSHSY and SAAADI. The CDR3: CASSGSPGLPIYEQYF. In DNA form, the CDR3 reads TGCGCCAGCAGTGGGAGCCCGGGTTTGCCTATCTACGAGCAGTACTTC.

V is TRBV28 and J is TRBJ2-7; D is unresolved. Germline V gene data show CDR1 as MDHEN and CDR2 as SYDVKM. Trimming took off 3 bases at V and 6 bases at J, with 12 bases between the two ends. CDR3 length: 13 residues. CDR3 DNA: TGTGCCAGCAGTTTGCTCCAGGTTGGCGAGCAGTACTTC. Translation gives CASSLLQVGEQYF.

The chain couples TRBV18 to TRBJ1-1, with 7 bases matching TRBD1. The length of the CDR3 is 12 residues. The V segment lost 6 bases and the J segment 11 bases; nucleotides outside the gene matches: 9. Germline CDR1 KGHSH, CDR2 LQKENI. The CDR3 nucleotides read TGTGCCAGCTCGTCCGACAGGGAGATTGCTTTCTTT. Translating it yields CASSSDREIAFF. Complete variable domain (other parts from reference TRBV18 and TRBJ1-1): NAGVMQNPRHLVRRRGQEARLRCSPMKGHSHVYWYRQLPEEGLKFMVYLQKENIIDESGMPKERFSAEFPKEGPSILRIQQVVRGDSAAYFCASSSDREIAFFGQGTRLTVV.

This rearrangement joins TRBV7-2 to TRBJ2-3; 7 bases align to TRBD2. Trimming at V came to 5 bases and at J to 3 bases, leaving 5 bases not matched to a gene. The CDR3 is 14 amino acids. Looked up from germline, CDR1 is SGHTA and CDR2 is FQGNSA. The CDR3 coding sequence is TGTGCCAGCAGCCAGGGACTAATAACAGATACGCAGTATTTT. Its translation: CASSQGLITDTQYF.

The chain joins TRBV9 to TRBJ1-5; D is ambiguous. The CDR3 sequence is 15 residues long. The V end was cut by 4 bases, the J end by 0 bases, with 11 bases between. Germline-derived CDR1 and CDR2 are SGDLS and YYNGEE. CDR3 bases: TGTGCCAGCAGCTCCTCAGGTTATAGCAATCAGCCCCAGCATTTT. Amino acid sequence: CASSSSGYSNQPQHF.

This chain links TRBV18 with TRBJ2-7, with 7 nucleotides matching TRBD1. V lost 2 bases to trimming and J lost 0 bases; unmatched junction nucleotides: 16. This CDR3 has 19 residues. CDR1 is KGHSH, CDR2 LQKENI, per germline. The CDR3 nucleotides are TGTGCCAGCTCACCAAATCTTAGGGACAGAAGAGAAAACTCCTACGAGCAGTACTTC. Translation gives CASSPNLRDRRENSYEQYF.